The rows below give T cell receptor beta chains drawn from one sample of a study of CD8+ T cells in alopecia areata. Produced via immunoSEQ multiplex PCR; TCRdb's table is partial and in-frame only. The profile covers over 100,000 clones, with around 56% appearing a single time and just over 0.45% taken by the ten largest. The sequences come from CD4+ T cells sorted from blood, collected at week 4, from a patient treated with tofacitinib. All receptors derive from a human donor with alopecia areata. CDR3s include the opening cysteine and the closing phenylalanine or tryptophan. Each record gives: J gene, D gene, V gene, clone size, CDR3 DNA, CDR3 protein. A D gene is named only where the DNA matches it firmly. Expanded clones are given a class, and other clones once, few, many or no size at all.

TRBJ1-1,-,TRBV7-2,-,TGTGCCAGCAGCTCGGCACGGAACACTGAAGCTTTCTTT,CASSSARNTEAFF
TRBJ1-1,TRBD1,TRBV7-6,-,TGTGCCAGCAGCTTAGGGACAGGGCGGTCTGAAGCTTTCTTT,CASSLGTGRSEAFF
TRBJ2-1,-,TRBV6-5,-,TGTGCCAGCAGCGCCAGGCTAGCGAACGATGAGCAGTTCTTC,CASSARLANDEQFF
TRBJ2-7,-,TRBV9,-,TGTGCCAGCAGCGTAGCCTTCGAGCAGTACTTC,CASSVAFEQYF
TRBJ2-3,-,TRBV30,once,TGTGCCTGGAGTTACTTTTCCGAGGGTACGCAGTATTTT,CAWSYFSEGTQYF
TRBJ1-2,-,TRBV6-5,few,TGTGCCAGCAGTTTTAACAGGGCTGGCTACACCTTC,CASSFNRAGYTF
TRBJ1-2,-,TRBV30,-,TGTGCCTGGAGTGAGGGCACTGAGGATGGCTACACCTTC,CAWSEGTEDGYTF
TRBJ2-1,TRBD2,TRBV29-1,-,TGCAGCGTAGTAGCGGGGGGGCATCTCTACAATGAGCAGTTCTTC,CSVVAGGHLYNEQFF
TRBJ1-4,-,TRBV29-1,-,TGCAGCGTTGAAGATCCGTTGGTACAGCCTAATGAAAAACTGTTTTTT,CSVEDPLVQPNEKLFF
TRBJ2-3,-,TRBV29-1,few,TGCAGCGTTGACAGCAGGGTCGGCACAGATACGCAGTATTTT,CSVDSRVGTDTQYF
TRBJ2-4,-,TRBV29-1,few,TGCAGCGCTGTGGAGGATCTAGCCAAAAACATTCAGTACTTC,CSAVEDLAKNIQYF
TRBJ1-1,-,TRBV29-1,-,TGCAGCGTTGTATCGGAGATTGAAGCTTTCTTT,CSVVSEIEAFF
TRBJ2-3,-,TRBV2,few,TGTGCCAGCAGGTTGCGGGACGGCAGGGCTACGCAGTATTTT,CASRLRDGRATQYF
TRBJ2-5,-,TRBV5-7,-,TGTGCCAGCAGCGGAGGAGGACCGGACCAAGAGACCCAGTACTTC,CASSGGGPDQETQYF
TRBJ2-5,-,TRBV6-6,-,TGTGCCAGCAGTTACTCGAGAGGGGGGCACGAGACCCAGTACTTC,CASSYSRGGHETQYF
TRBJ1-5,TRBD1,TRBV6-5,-,TGTGCCAGCAGGAAAGGACAGGCGGGTCAGCCCCAGCATTTT,CASRKGQAGQPQHF
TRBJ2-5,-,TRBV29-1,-,TGCAGTCCTACTAGAAGTCAAGAGACCCAGTACTTC,CSPTRSQETQYF
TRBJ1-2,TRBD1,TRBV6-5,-,TGTGCCAGCAGTGTGGACAGGGTTCATGGCTACACCTTC,CASSVDRVHGYTF
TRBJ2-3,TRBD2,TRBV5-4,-,TGTGCCAGCAGCAAGAGCGGGGGGGCTGTAGATACGCAGTATTTT,CASSKSGGAVDTQYF
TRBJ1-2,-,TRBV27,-,TGTGCCAGCGGTACTAAGGACAGCGACTATGGCTACACCTTC,CASGTKDSDYGYTF
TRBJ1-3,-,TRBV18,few,TGTGCCAGCTCACCACCGAAAACATCCGCAATGATCTCTGGAAACACCATATATTTT,CASSPPKTSAMISGNTIYF
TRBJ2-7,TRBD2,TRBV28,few,TGTGCCAGCAGTCAAGCTAGCGGGGGAACCTACGAGCAGTACTTC,CASSQASGGTYEQYF
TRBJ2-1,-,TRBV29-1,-,TGCAGCGTTGAACCGGGACAAGGGGCCAATGAGCAGTTCTTC,CSVEPGQGANEQFF
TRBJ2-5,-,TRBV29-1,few,TGCAGCTTCAGAAACCAAGAGACCCAGTACTTC,CSFRNQETQYF
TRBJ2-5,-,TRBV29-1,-,TGCAGCGTTGATGGGCGGACAGCCGGCCTACAAGAGACCCAGTACTTC,CSVDGRTAGLQETQYF
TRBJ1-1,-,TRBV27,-,TGTGCCAGCAGTTTATCGCTGCCAGGGCACACTGAAGCTTTCTTT,CASSLSLPGHTEAFF
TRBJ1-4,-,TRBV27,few,TGTGCCAGCAGTTTACAGGGATCTAATGAAAAACTGTTTTTT,CASSLQGSNEKLFF
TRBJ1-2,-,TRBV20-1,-,TGCAGTGCTAGCTACACCCCTGGCTACACCTTC,CSASYTPGYTF
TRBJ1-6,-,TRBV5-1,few,TGCGCCAGCAGCCAGGGACCCCTTTATAATTCACCCCTCCACTTT,CASSQGPLYNSPLHF
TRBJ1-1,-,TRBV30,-,TGTGCCTGGGGTCGGGGCGGCACTGAAGCTTTCTTT,CAWGRGGTEAFF
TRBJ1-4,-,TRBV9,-,TGTGCCAGCAGCGTGAAGGGTTCTAATGAAAAACTGTTTTTT,CASSVKGSNEKLFF
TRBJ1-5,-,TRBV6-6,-,TGTGCCAGCAGTTATTCAGAGAATCAGCCCCAGCATTTT,CASSYSENQPQHF
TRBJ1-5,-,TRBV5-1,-,TGCGCCAGCAGCGAAATTGGCAATCAGCCCCAGCATTTT,CASSEIGNQPQHF
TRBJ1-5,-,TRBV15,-,TGTGCCACCAGCAGAGATCCCTTTCAGCCCCAGCATTTT,CATSRDPFQPQHF